What follows is one TCR beta chain and its context. Ten or more counts support this clonotype. Its recognized antigen is unknown. The sample holds no much larger clone one base away, and base qualities are not on file. These data come from a study of post-analysis software for immune sequencing data (dated by TCRdb to 2014 to 2015). Background on the whole study: Disease courses on record covered relapsing-remitting, secondary progressive and progressive-relapsing multiple sclerosis, though some patients had no subtype annotation. The patient repertoires were set against 11 previously published healthy control repertoires from donors whose ages ranged from roughly 6 to 26 years. A subset of samples was prepared in parallel using single-end sample barcoding, then pooled and co-amplified after Illumina adapter ligation. Study-level results and caveats: Significantly lower normalized Chao1 diversity was found in multiple sclerosis patients than in controls, suggesting substantial peripheral T-cell clonal expansion. Direct clustering with F measure revealed strong co-clustering of samples prepared in the same batch, which led to a batch-effect correction. The control group was slightly older than the multiple sclerosis patient group. Roughly 5 TRBV segments, including TRBV5-6, TRBV5-1 and TRBV20-1, were significantly more frequent in patients than controls.

Libraries were constructed by PCR. Data came from an Illumina HiSeq 2500. To reduce PCR and sequencing biases, unique molecular identifiers were built into the TCR beta cDNA libraries. Roughly 500,000 cDNA molecules were obtained for every 1 to 10 million input T cells, so each molecule roughly corresponded to one T cell. Patient libraries were prepared and sequenced with the same protocol used for the earlier healthy control dataset. Within a given batch, samples were prepared together, multiplexed and sequenced on the same HiSeq lane. The published analysis was carried out like this. MIGEC handled the raw barcoded reads, throwing out single-read molecular identifier groups before consensus assembly and CDR3 extraction. VDJtools was used for post-analysis of the clonotype tables, with diversity normalized by down-sampling every dataset to the smallest sample size. Repertoire overlap clustering matched CDR3 amino acid but not nucleotide sequences to correct batch-related cross-sample contamination. TCRdb took the public reads, trimmed them with fastp at Q25, ran MiXCR for clone calling and kept in-frame beta chains. Identical CDR3 protein sequences are pooled into one entry, listed with their most common genes and DNA. V and J calls and clone size were set by TCRdb, not the authors. In all, the sample holds hundreds of thousands of distinct CDR3 sequences, and 35% to 40% of those were seen once. Under 5.5% of the sample is held by the ten biggest clonotypes.

The germline V gene yields SQVTM for CDR1 and ANQGSEA for CDR2. The CDR3 runs 14 residues from the cysteine to the phenylalanine. The entry retains the CDR3 DNA only, 42 bases that are in frame from base 1. V has 6 bases trimmed and J has 2 bases trimmed; junction bases matching no gene number 9. To demonstrate the VDJtools post-analysis software, the study profiled TCR beta repertoires from the peripheral blood of 13 young patients with multiple sclerosis. The patients with multiple sclerosis were children and adolescents between about 6 and 17 years of age. The sequencing input was blood. The source of this sequence is a girl aged 10-17 years with multiple sclerosis. The sequence links TRBV29-1 to TRBJ1-2, and 7 junction bases match TRBD1. The CDR3 region: CSVLPRDSNYGYTF. The bases read TGCAGCGTCCTTCCCCGGGACAGCAACTATGGCTACACCTTC.